The 11 T cell receptor beta chains given below trace back to one sample, sequenced in a study of T cells in Graves' hyperthyroidism and ophthalmopathy. Amplification targeted TCR beta CDR3 regions from RNA transcripts. The primer set for the first-round RT-PCR of the TCR CDR3 was HTBI. TCRdb reprocessed the multiplex PCR reads via MiXCR and lists one record per CDR3 protein. The table shows about 330,000 distinct CDR3 sequences, with about 13% occurring only once. Specimen: blood. The receptors were gathered from a woman aged 35 to 49 with Graves' ophthalmopathy.

Many counts were recorded for this clonotype. The V gene is TRBV6-1, the J gene TRBJ2-3, with D possibly matching TRBD2 (5 bases). V was cut by 6 bases and J by 1 base, with 11 bases left in between. The CDR3 loop spans 14 amino acids. Germline V CDR1 and CDR2: MNHNS, SASEGT. The CDR3, as DNA: TGTGCCAGCAGGTTAGCGTTTGGCACAGATACGCAGTATTTT. Its protein is CASRLAFGTDTQYF.

J is TRBJ1-4 and V is TRBV7-9; no clear D gene. Trimming stripped 1 base from V and 6 bases from J, with 6 bases between. The CDR3 has 13 residues. Germline CDR1 SEHNR, CDR2 FQNEAQ (reference sequence). The CDR3 sequence is CASSLVLDEKLFF. The CDR3, as DNA: TGTGCCAGCAGCTTAGTGCTGGATGAAAAACTGTTTTTT. Full variable domain (rest looked up from reference TRBV7-9 and TRBJ1-4): DTGVSQNPRHKITKRGQNVTFRCDPISEHNRLYWYRQTLGQGPEFLTYFQNEAQLEKSRLLSDRFSAERPKGSFSTLEIQRTEQGDSAMYLCASSLVLDEKLFFGSGTQLSVL.

The sample holds many counts of this clonotype. DNA for the CDR3: TGTGCCAGCAGCATAAGCCTGGGGAACACTGAAGCTTTCTTT. Amino acid sequence: CASSISLGNTEAFF. The chain employs TRBV3-1 and TRBJ1-1; no definite D call. CDR3 length: 14 amino acids. V gave up 5 bases and J gave up 1 base, with 11 bases separating them. Germline V lookup: CDR1 LGHDT, CDR2 YNNKEL (reference sequence).

This clonotype was observed many times. The J gene is TRBJ2-3, the V gene TRBV2; the match to TRBD2 covers 7 bases. CDR1 and CDR2 (germline): SNHLY, FYNNEI. The CDR3 runs 16 residues. After removal of 8 bases from V and 4 bases from J, the junction contained 15 bases not matched to a gene. CDR3 sequence reads: CASEGRKGGPADTQYF. In DNA form, the CDR3 reads TGTGCCAGCGAGGGAAGGAAGGGAGGGCCGGCAGATACGCAGTATTTT.

This clonotype has a count of ten or more. The rearrangement joins TRBV6-1 to TRBJ1-2; 8 bases are a match to TRBD1. Losses at the gene ends were 2 bases for V and 0 bases for J; bases not matched to a gene: 2. Germline V gene sequence: CDR1 MNHNS, CDR2 SASEGT. The CDR3 consists of 15 residues. The CDR3 DNA reads as TGTGCCAGCAGTGAAACAGGGGGTGCTAACTATGGCTACACCTTC. This codes for CASSETGGANYGYTF.

This clonotype was counted a few times. The gene calls are TRBV20-1 and TRBJ2-2, with 12 bases that match TRBD2. In germline, CDR1 is DFQATT, CDR2 SNEGSKA (reference sequence). The V segment lost 4 bases and the J segment 3 bases; nucleotides outside the gene matches: 6. The CDR3 is made up of 16 amino acids. The CDR3, as DNA: TGCAGTGCTACGGGACTAGCGGGTGGGGACACCGGGGAGCTGTTTTTT. Translated: CSATGLAGGDTGELFF.

This chain joins TRBV25-1 and TRBJ1-2, with 7 bases aligning to TRBD1. The CDR3 runs to 13 residues. Germline assignment: CDR1 MGHDK and CDR2 SYGVNS. The V segment lost 7 bases and the J segment 7 bases; nucleotides outside the gene matches: 9. As DNA, the CDR3 is TGTGCCAGCAAGCCCACAGGGGCTCCTGGCTACACCTTC. Residues: CASKPTGAPGYTF.

V and J are TRBV7-9 and TRBJ2-7; D gene unclear. The germline V and J ends were trimmed by 4 bases and 3 bases, with 13 bases remaining between them. This CDR3 comprises 14 residues. Germline V gene lookup returns CDR1 SEHNR and CDR2 FQNEAQ (reference sequence). The CDR3 bases are TGTGCCAGCAGCTCGGGCCTCGCTGTCTACGAGCAGTACTTC. This gives the protein CASSSGLAVYEQYF.

This clonotype was seen more than once but under ten times. This chain joins TRBV7-6 and TRBJ2-5, with 8 bases aligning to TRBD1. This CDR3 has 13 residues. Germline V gene data show CDR1 as SGHVS and CDR2 as FNYEAQ. The V and J ends lost 3 bases and 4 bases, in that order; junction bases with no gene match: 1. CDR3 sequence (DNA): TGTGCCAGCAGCTTCAGGGGGCGAGAGACCCAGTACTTC. Residues: CASSFRGRETQYF. The entire variable domain, with the rest obtained from reference TRBV7-6 and TRBJ2-5, is as follows: GAGVSQSPRYKVTKRGQDVALRCDPISGHVSLYWYRQALGQGPEFLTYFNYEAQQDKSGLPNDRFSAERPEGSISTLTIQRTEQRDSAMYRCASSFRGRETQYFGPGTRLLVL.

With regard to this clonotype: This sequence may be a read error, since a much larger clone differs from it by one base. V usage is TRBV5-1 and J usage is TRBJ2-7; TRBD1 matches 7 bases. The CDR3 extends over 15 amino acids. V was pared by 0 bases and J by 3 bases, with 6 bases of the junction left unmatched. The germline V gene has CDR1 SGHRS and CDR2 YFSETQ. The CDR3 sequence: CASSLGGTAHYEQYF. CDR3 DNA: TGCGCCAGCAGCTTGGGAGGGACAGCTCACTACGAGCAGTACTTC.

There are a few counts of this clonotype. At one of its ends the junction is not consistent with the germline gene, which may arise from a read error. This chain joins TRBV12-3 or TRBV12-4 and TRBJ2-2; D may be TRBD2 (5 bases). This CDR3 region has 11 residues. The CDR3 spells CASLNTGELSF. CDR3 sequence (DNA): TGTGCCAGCCTGAACACCGGGGAGCTGTCTTTT.